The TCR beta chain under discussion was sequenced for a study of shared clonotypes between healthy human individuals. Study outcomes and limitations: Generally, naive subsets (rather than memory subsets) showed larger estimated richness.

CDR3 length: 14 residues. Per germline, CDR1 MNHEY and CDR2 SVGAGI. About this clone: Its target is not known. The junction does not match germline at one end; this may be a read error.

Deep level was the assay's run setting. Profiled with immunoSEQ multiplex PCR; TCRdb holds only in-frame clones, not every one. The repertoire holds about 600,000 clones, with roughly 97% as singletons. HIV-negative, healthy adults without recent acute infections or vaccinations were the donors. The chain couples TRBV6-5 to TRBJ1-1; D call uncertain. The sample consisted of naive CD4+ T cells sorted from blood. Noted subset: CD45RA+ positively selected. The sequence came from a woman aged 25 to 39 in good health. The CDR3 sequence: CASSDSTLVSRTFF. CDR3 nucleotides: TGTGCCAGCAGTGACTCGACCCTAGTCTCTAGAACTTTCTTT.